Presented here are 10 T cell receptor beta chains from one specimen sequenced in a study of PD-L1 blockade in urothelial cancer. Only in-frame clones appear in the TCRdb table, and some are missing; sequencing was by immunoSEQ multiplex PCR. The sample has about 17,000 clones; 87% are singletons. The sample was PBMCs, taken around atezolizumab (anti-PD-L1) treatment. The receptors stem from a man aged 50-60 years with urothelial cancer.

This chain joins TRBV7-9 and TRBJ2-1; 10 bases match TRBD2. The V segment lost 1 base and the J segment 6 bases; nucleotides outside the gene matches: 3. Germline assignment: CDR1 SEHNR and CDR2 FQNEAQ (reference sequence). There are 15 residues in the CDR3. CDR3 sequence: CASSLGLAGGNEQFF. CDR3 nucleotide sequence: TGTGCCAGCAGCTTAGGACTAGCGGGCGGCAATGAGCAGTTCTTC.

The V and J genes are TRBV7-9 and TRBJ1-2; 7 bases match TRBD1. The CDR3 consists of 16 residues. The germline gives CDR1 SEHNR, CDR2 FQNEAQ (reference sequence). With 7 bases clipped from V and 6 bases from J, the junction kept 17 bases outside the gene matches. The CDR3 sequence: CASNHVRDSAGHGYTF. As DNA, the CDR3 is TGTGCCAGCAACCACGTTCGGGACAGTGCCGGCCATGGCTACACCTTC.

This rearrangement joins TRBV27 to TRBJ2-1, with D maybe TRBD1 (5 bases). The germline CDR1 and CDR2 sequences are MNHEY and SMNVEV (reference sequence). Trimming cost V 2 bases and J 8 bases, with 13 bases left between them. The CDR3 length is 14 residues. The CDR3 here is CASSLGHQRDEQFF. The CDR3 DNA reads TGTGCCAGCAGTTTAGGACACCAAAGGGATGAGCAGTTCTTC.

In this sample, this clone turned up a few times. V and J are TRBV28 and TRBJ1-2, with D possibly TRBD1 on 5 matching bases. Germline CDR1 reads MDHEN; CDR2 reads SYDVKM. The CDR3 contains 12 residues. The ends were cut back, 7 bases at V and 7 bases at J, with 13 bases in the middle. The CDR3 DNA follows: TGTGCCAGCACCCCAGGGAAGAGTGGCTACACCTTC. It yields the protein CASTPGKSGYTF.

This chain connects TRBV2 to TRBJ2-5; TRBD2 matches at 8 bases. Germline CDR1 is SNHLY and CDR2 is FYNNEI. The ends lost 6 bases at V and 3 bases at J; junction bases unmatched: 3. The CDR3 runs 13 residues. The CDR3 loop is CASRREVEETQYF. The CDR3, as DNA: TGTGCCAGCAGGCGGGAGGTGGAAGAGACCCAGTACTTC. Full variable domain (rest looked up from reference TRBV2 and TRBJ2-5): EPEVTQTPSHQVTQMGQEVILRCVPISNHLYFYWYRQILGQKVEFLVSFYNNEISEKSEIFDDQFSVERPDGSNFTLKIRSTKLEDSAMYFCASRREVEETQYFGPGTRLLVL.

The chain recombines TRBV18 with TRBJ2-7; weak D call: TRBD1 (5 bases). This CDR3 has 12 amino acids. The V gene lost 5 bases and the J gene lost 2 bases, with 7 bases spanning the gap. Germline lookup yields CDR1 KGHSH and CDR2 LQKENI. CDR3 in DNA: TGTGCCAGCTCAAGGGGCCCCTACGAGCAGTACTTC. Residues: CASSRGPYEQYF.

The chain has TRBV29-1 and TRBJ2-3; 7 nucleotides agree with TRBD1. Germline V gives CDR1 SQVTM, CDR2 ANQGSEA. The CDR3 length is 12 residues. The trim removed 6 bases at V and 4 bases at J, leaving 4 bases unmatched. The CDR3 DNA reads TGCAGCGTCGTGACAGGGCCAGATACGCAGTATTTT. This gives the protein CSVVTGPDTQYF.

This clone is a singleton in its sample. This chain links TRBV28 with TRBJ1-1; D ambiguous. CDR3 length equals 16 residues. V was trimmed by 7 bases and J by 2 bases, leaving 20 bases between them. Germline assignment: CDR1 MDHEN and CDR2 SYDVKM. The CDR3 DNA sequence: TGTGCCAGCAAAGGAGGAGCTCGGGTCATAAACACTGAAGCTTTCTTT. Translating gives CASKGGARVINTEAFF.

V is TRBV7-9 and J is TRBJ2-7, with D possibly being TRBD2 (7 bases). With 3 bases removed from V and 5 bases from J, the gap between germline ends came to 14 bases. Looked up from germline, CDR1 is SEHNR and CDR2 is FQNEAQ (reference sequence). This CDR3 is built from 14 residues. As DNA, the CDR3 is TGTGCCAGCAGCTTTTCACGCGGGGGCGACGAGCAGTACTTC. This codes for CASSFSRGGDEQYF.

The CDR3 loop reads CATSRDRRSYEQYF. The CDR3 nucleotides are TGTGCCACCAGCAGAGATAGGCGGTCCTACGAGCAGTACTTC. The J gene is TRBJ2-7, the V gene TRBV15, with D hard to call. CDR1 LNHNV and CDR2 YYDKDF come from the germline V gene (reference sequence). Deletions cut 0 bases from V and 1 base from J, with 7 bases between. CDR3 length: 14 residues.